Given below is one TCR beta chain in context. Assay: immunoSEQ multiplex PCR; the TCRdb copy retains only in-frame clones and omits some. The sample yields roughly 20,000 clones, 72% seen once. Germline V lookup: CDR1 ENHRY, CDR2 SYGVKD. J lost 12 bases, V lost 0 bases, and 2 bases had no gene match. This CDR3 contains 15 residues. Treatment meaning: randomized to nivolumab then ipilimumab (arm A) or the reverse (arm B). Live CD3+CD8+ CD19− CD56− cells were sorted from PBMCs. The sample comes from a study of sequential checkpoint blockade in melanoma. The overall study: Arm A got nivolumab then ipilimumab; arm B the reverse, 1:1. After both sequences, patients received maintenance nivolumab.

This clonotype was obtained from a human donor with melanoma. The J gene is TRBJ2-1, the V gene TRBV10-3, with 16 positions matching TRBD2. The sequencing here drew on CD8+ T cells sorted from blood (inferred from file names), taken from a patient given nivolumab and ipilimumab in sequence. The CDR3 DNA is TGTGCCATCAGTGAGTCCGGGACTAGCGGGAGGGGGCAGTTCTTC. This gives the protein CAISESGTSGRGQFF.